This entry lists 10 T cell receptor beta chains sequenced from one sample in a study of technical replicates of blood from several donors. Generated by immunoSEQ multiplex PCR, the TCRdb table keeps only in-frame clones and is missing some. Counted here are about 83,000 clones, roughly nine tenths occurring once; the ten biggest clones make up about 0.26%. Source material: T cells isolated from PBMCs. Source of these receptors: a human donor in good health.

The sample holds one count of this clone. This sequence joins TRBV11-3 and TRBJ2-1, with no clear D. Trimming stripped 6 bases from V and 5 bases from J, with 11 bases between. From germline, CDR1 is SGHNT and CDR2 YENEEA. The CDR3 has 13 residues. The CDR3 DNA reads TGTGCCAGCAGTGTAATGGCGGACAATGAGCAGTTCTTC. It is translated as CASSVMADNEQFF.

This chain links TRBV30 with TRBJ1-6; D remains unclear. Germline V lookup: CDR1 GTSNPN, CDR2 SVGIG (reference sequence). This CDR3 spans 15 amino acids. V was cut by 4 bases and J by 1 base, with 11 bases left in between. CDR3 bases: TGTGCCTGGAATCTCGGGATTTCCTATAATTCACCCCTCCACTTT. Translation gives CAWNLGISYNSPLHF.

V usage is TRBV2 and J usage is TRBJ2-7; TRBD2 aligns across 16 bases. Germline CDR1 SNHLY, CDR2 FYNNEI. V shed 6 bases and J 6 bases; nucleotides not matched to a gene: 8. The CDR3 has 16 residues. CDR3 DNA sequence: TGTGCCAGCAGGGGACTAGCGGGAGGGGTATTGGGCGAGCAGTACTTC. Protein product: CASRGLAGGVLGEQYF.

The chain joins TRBV25-1 to TRBJ1-3, with a tentative D call TRBD1 (5 bases). Per germline, CDR1 MGHDK and CDR2 SYGVNS. Trimming removed 7 bases at V and 0 bases at J, with 16 bases between. The CDR3 is 16 amino acids. The CDR3 coding sequence is TGTGCCAGCAATCCACACCAGGGTCTCTCTGGAAACACCATATATTTT. It translates to CASNPHQGLSGNTIYF.

This clone came up once. V is TRBV28 and J is TRBJ1-4; TRBD1 matches at 8 bases. Looked up from germline, CDR1 is MDHEN and CDR2 is SYDVKM. V shed 4 bases and J 11 bases; nucleotides not matched to a gene: 27. The CDR3 loop spans 20 amino acids. DNA of the CDR3: TGTGCCAGCAGTTCTCGAACTCAACCGGGACAGGCCACCAAATTCGGGAAACTGTTTTTT. Translated: CASSSRTQPGQATKFGKLFF.

V is TRBV6-5 and J is TRBJ1-1; no clear D. The V end was cut by 6 bases, the J end by 1 base, with 15 bases between. Germline V gene sequence: CDR1 MNHEY, CDR2 SVGAGI. This CDR3 spans 15 amino acids. This CDR3 reads CASSYNSRANTEAFF. The DNA of the CDR3 is TGTGCCAGCAGCTACAATAGTAGAGCGAACACTGAAGCTTTCTTT.

This chain uses TRBV4-1 with TRBJ2-5; the match to TRBD1 covers 8 bases. The germline gives CDR1 MGHRA, CDR2 YSYEKL. The length of the CDR3 is 14 residues. The V segment lost 4 bases and the J segment 4 bases; nucleotides outside the gene matches: 5. In nucleotides, the CDR3 is TGCGCCAGCAGCCTTCAGGGGGCTGGAGAGACCCAGTACTTC. Its translation is CASSLQGAGETQYF.

CDR3 coding DNA: TGTGCCAGCAGTCCCGGGGGGGCTAACACCGGGGAGCTGTTTTTT. Translated: CASSPGGANTGELFF. The chain uses TRBV28 and TRBJ2-2; 8 bases fit TRBD2. There are 15 residues in the CDR3. The ends lost 5 bases at V and 2 bases at J; junction bases unmatched: 4. The germline CDR1 and CDR2 sequences are MDHEN and SYDVKM.

This sequence joins TRBV5-1 and TRBJ2-3; 8 nucleotides line up with TRBD2. This CDR3 has 15 residues. Losses at the gene ends were 1 base for V and 2 bases for J; bases not matched to a gene: 3. The germline CDR1 and CDR2 sequences are SGHRS and YFSETQ. The CDR3: CASSLILADTDTQYF. As DNA, the CDR3 is TGCGCCAGCAGCTTGATACTAGCGGACACAGATACGCAGTATTTT.

In this sample, this clone turned up a few times. V and J are TRBV6-4 and TRBJ2-2; D is ambiguous. Germline values: CDR1 MRHNA, CDR2 SNTAGT. This CDR3 has 13 amino acids. V was clipped by 8 bases and J by 2 bases, with 9 bases between them. The CDR3 sequence is CASRDINTGELFF. CDR3 nucleotides: TGTGCCAGCCGAGACATCAACACCGGGGAGCTGTTTTTT.